The rows below give T cell receptor beta chains drawn from one sample of a study of blood T cell repertoires in COVID-19. Only in-frame clones appear in the TCRdb table, and some are missing; sequencing was by immunoSEQ multiplex PCR. This sample has 30,000 to 40,000 clones, with more than 75% found just once. Sequencing was done on a sample of peripheral blood. These receptors were taken from a human donor in a cohort sampled during active COVID-19. CDR3s include the opening cysteine and the closing phenylalanine or tryptophan. A D gene is named only where the DNA matches it firmly. Expanded clones are given a class, and other clones once, few, many or no size at all.

clone_size: .
cdr3_length: 15
v_call: TRBV3-1/TRBV3-2
d_call: TRBD2
j_call: TRBJ2-5
cdr3_aa: CASSLPRGGVETQYF
cdr3_nt: TGTGCCAGCAGCTTGCCGCGGGGGGGCGTAGAGACCCAGTACTTC

clone_size: once
cdr3_length: 15
v_call: TRBV21-1
d_call: .
j_call: TRBJ1-4
cdr3_aa: CASSKREGLNEKLFF
cdr3_nt: TGTGCCAGCAGCAAAAGGGAGGGCCTTAATGAAAAACTGTTTTTT

clone_size: .
cdr3_length: 13
v_call: TRBV19
d_call: .
j_call: TRBJ2-1
cdr3_aa: CASSAGPYNEQFF
cdr3_nt: TGTGCCAGTAGTGCTGGCCCCTACAATGAGCAGTTCTTC

clone_size: .
cdr3_length: 14
v_call: TRBV2
d_call: TRBD2
j_call: TRBJ2-3
cdr3_aa: CASSRGLATDTQYF
cdr3_nt: TGTGCCAGCAGCCGAGGACTAGCCACAGATACGCAGTATTTT

clone_size: .
cdr3_length: 14
v_call: TRBV19
d_call: TRBD1
j_call: TRBJ2-7
cdr3_aa: CASSIRGQVDEQYF
cdr3_nt: TGTGCCAGTAGTATCCGAGGACAGGTTGACGAGCAGTACTTC

clone_size: once
cdr3_length: 16
v_call: TRBV5-1
d_call: TRBD1
j_call: TRBJ2-5
cdr3_aa: CASSWRPGQGQETQYF
cdr3_nt: TGCGCCAGCAGCTGGCGCCCCGGACAGGGCCAAGAGACCCAGTACTTC

clone_size: .
cdr3_length: 19
v_call: TRBV19
d_call: .
j_call: TRBJ1-1
cdr3_aa: CASSIGAGRIQSRDTEAFF
cdr3_nt: TGTGCCAGTAGTATCGGGGCTGGGAGGATCCAAAGTAGGGACACTGAAGCTTTCTTT

clone_size: .
cdr3_length: 15
v_call: TRBV5-1
d_call: .
j_call: TRBJ2-6
cdr3_aa: CASSFQGTGANVLTF
cdr3_nt: TGCGCCAGCAGCTTCCAGGGGACTGGGGCCAACGTCCTGACTTTC

clone_size: .
cdr3_length: 11
v_call: TRBV7-6
d_call: .
j_call: TRBJ2-5
cdr3_aa: CASSQQETQYF
cdr3_nt: TGTGCCAGCAGCCAACAAGAGACCCAGTACTTC

clone_size: .
cdr3_length: 15
v_call: TRBV29-1
d_call: TRBD1
j_call: TRBJ2-3
cdr3_aa: CSVDLDRARADTQYF
cdr3_nt: TGCAGCGTTGACCTTGACAGGGCCCGAGCAGATACGCAGTATTTT

clone_size: .
cdr3_length: 14
v_call: TRBV5-4
d_call: .
j_call: TRBJ2-7
cdr3_aa: CASSDNRYSYEQYF
cdr3_nt: TGTGCCAGCAGCGATAACAGGTACTCCTACGAGCAGTACTTC

clone_size: .
cdr3_length: 15
v_call: TRBV5-5
d_call: .
j_call: TRBJ2-5
cdr3_aa: CASSLGTLARETQYF
cdr3_nt: TGTGCCAGCAGCTTGGGGACTCTGGCGAGGGAGACCCAGTACTTC

clone_size: .
cdr3_length: 18
v_call: TRBV24-1
d_call: .
j_call: TRBJ1-2
cdr3_aa: CATSDARMGPPGGRGYTF
cdr3_nt: TGTGCCACCAGTGACGCGAGGATGGGCCCCCCAGGAGGTCGTGGCTACACCTTC

clone_size: .
cdr3_length: 14
v_call: TRBV11-2
d_call: TRBD2
j_call: TRBJ2-1
cdr3_aa: CASSSLAGNNEQFF
cdr3_nt: TGTGCCAGCAGCTCCTTAGCGGGGAACAATGAGCAGTTCTTC

clone_size: .
cdr3_length: 16
v_call: TRBV3-1/TRBV3-2
d_call: .
j_call: TRBJ2-3
cdr3_aa: CASSTRRTKRTDTQYF
cdr3_nt: TGTGCCAGCAGCACCCGACGGACAAAAAGAACAGATACGCAGTATTTT

clone_size: .
cdr3_length: 19
v_call: TRBV19
d_call: .
j_call: TRBJ1-5
cdr3_aa: CASSLDRDYGPYSNQPQHF
cdr3_nt: TGTGCCAGTAGTCTCGACCGGGACTACGGGCCCTATAGCAATCAGCCCCAGCATTTT

clone_size: .
cdr3_length: 15
v_call: TRBV19
d_call: .
j_call: TRBJ1-2
cdr3_aa: CASSMVARLNYGYTF
cdr3_nt: TGTGCCAGTAGCATGGTGGCAAGACTAAACTATGGCTACACCTTC

clone_size: .
cdr3_length: 13
v_call: TRBV14
d_call: .
j_call: TRBJ1-1
cdr3_aa: CASSQERGTEAFF
cdr3_nt: TGTGCCAGCAGCCAAGAACGGGGCACTGAAGCTTTCTTT

clone_size: .
cdr3_length: 14
v_call: TRBV2
d_call: TRBD2
j_call: TRBJ2-5
cdr3_aa: CASSLERGGETQYF
cdr3_nt: TGTGCCAGCAGCCTAGAGCGGGGGGGAGAGACCCAGTACTTC

clone_size: .
cdr3_length: 15
v_call: TRBV19
d_call: TRBD1
j_call: TRBJ1-4
cdr3_aa: CASSVGQGNDEKLFF
cdr3_nt: TGTGCCAGTAGTGTGGGACAGGGGAATGATGAAAAACTGTTTTTT

clone_size: .
cdr3_length: 17
v_call: TRBV18
d_call: .
j_call: TRBJ1-3
cdr3_aa: CASSPSGGAYSGNTIYF
cdr3_nt: TGTGCCAGCTCACCGTCTGGGGGGGCCTACTCTGGAAACACCATATATTTT

clone_size: .
cdr3_length: 16
v_call: TRBV4-1
d_call: TRBD1
j_call: TRBJ1-4
cdr3_aa: CASSPGQGQFYEKLFF
cdr3_nt: TGCGCCAGCAGCCCGGGACAGGGGCAGTTTTATGAAAAACTGTTTTTT

clone_size: medium-sized
cdr3_length: 13
v_call: TRBV7-9
d_call: .
j_call: TRBJ2-5
cdr3_aa: CASSLSGQETQYF
cdr3_nt: TGTGCCAGCAGCTTGAGCGGGCAGGAGACCCAGTACTTC

clone_size: .
cdr3_length: 14
v_call: TRBV19
d_call: .
j_call: TRBJ2-5
cdr3_aa: CASSTSTLKETQYF
cdr3_nt: TGTGCCAGTAGTACATCGACACTTAAAGAGACCCAGTACTTC

clone_size: .
cdr3_length: 15
v_call: TRBV18
d_call: .
j_call: TRBJ2-1
cdr3_aa: CASSPRGGTDNEQFF
cdr3_nt: TGTGCCAGCTCACCACGGGGCGGGACAGACAATGAGCAGTTCTTC

clone_size: .
cdr3_length: 15
v_call: TRBV9
d_call: TRBD2
j_call: TRBJ2-1
cdr3_aa: CASSVGDYVWNEQFF
cdr3_nt: TGTGCCAGCAGCGTAGGGGACTACGTCTGGAATGAGCAGTTCTTC

clone_size: .
cdr3_length: 14
v_call: TRBV19
d_call: .
j_call: TRBJ2-5
cdr3_aa: CASRGPAGQETQYF
cdr3_nt: TGTGCCAGTAGGGGCCCTGCTGGGCAAGAGACCCAGTACTTC

clone_size: .
cdr3_length: 16
v_call: TRBV19
d_call: TRBD1
j_call: TRBJ2-7
cdr3_aa: CASSLPDRGSLYEQYF
cdr3_nt: TGTGCCAGTAGCCTTCCTGACAGGGGATCCCTCTACGAGCAGTACTTC

clone_size: .
cdr3_length: 13
v_call: TRBV12-3/TRBV12-4
d_call: .
j_call: TRBJ2-3
cdr3_aa: CATRSVGTDTQYF
cdr3_nt: TGTGCCACTCGAAGCGTTGGCACAGATACGCAGTATTTT

clone_size: .
cdr3_length: 15
v_call: TRBV6-5
d_call: TRBD1
j_call: TRBJ1-5
cdr3_aa: CASRPGGGSNQPQHF
cdr3_nt: TGTGCCAGCAGGCCAGGGGGCGGGAGCAATCAGCCCCAGCATTTT

clone_size: .
cdr3_length: 13
v_call: TRBV5-6
d_call: .
j_call: TRBJ1-3
cdr3_aa: CASSLASGNTIYF
cdr3_nt: TGTGCCAGCAGCTTGGCTTCTGGAAACACCATATATTTT

clone_size: few
cdr3_length: 14
v_call: TRBV10-3
d_call: TRBD1
j_call: TRBJ1-5
cdr3_aa: CAISPDRGVQPQHF
cdr3_nt: TGTGCCATCAGTCCGGACAGGGGGGTTCAGCCCCAGCATTTT

clone_size: .
cdr3_length: 14
v_call: TRBV10-2
d_call: TRBD1
j_call: TRBJ2-5
cdr3_aa: CASRVQGAGETQYF
cdr3_nt: TGCGCCAGCAGGGTCCAGGGGGCTGGCGAGACCCAGTACTTC

clone_size: few
cdr3_length: 15
v_call: TRBV21-1
d_call: .
j_call: TRBJ2-7
cdr3_aa: CASQKGGASGDEQYF
cdr3_nt: TGTGCCAGCCAAAAGGGAGGGGCTAGCGGTGACGAGCAGTACTTC

clone_size: .
cdr3_length: 15
v_call: TRBV7-7
d_call: .
j_call: TRBJ2-2
cdr3_aa: CASSPGGDPTGELFF
cdr3_nt: TGTGCCAGCAGCCCCGGGGGAGACCCAACCGGGGAGCTGTTTTTT

clone_size: few
cdr3_length: 16
v_call: TRBV19
d_call: .
j_call: TRBJ2-3
cdr3_aa: CASSKLTGLGTDTQYF
cdr3_nt: TGTGCCAGTAGTAAGCTTACAGGGCTGGGCACAGATACGCAGTATTTT

clone_size: .
cdr3_length: 15
v_call: TRBV3-1/TRBV3-2
d_call: .
j_call: TRBJ2-5
cdr3_aa: CASSLGGTPKETQYF
cdr3_nt: TGTGCCAGCAGCCTCGGGGGAACACCCAAAGAGACCCAGTACTTC

clone_size: .
cdr3_length: 15
v_call: TRBV10-3
d_call: TRBD2
j_call: TRBJ2-5
cdr3_aa: CAIRRGGSGQETQYF
cdr3_nt: TGTGCCATCAGGCGGGGGGGCTCCGGTCAAGAGACCCAGTACTTC

clone_size: .
cdr3_length: 13
v_call: TRBV12-3/TRBV12-4
d_call: TRBD1
j_call: TRBJ2-7
cdr3_aa: CASSRTGNGEQYF
cdr3_nt: TGTGCCAGCAGTCGGACAGGGAATGGCGAGCAGTACTTC

clone_size: .
cdr3_length: 12
v_call: TRBV10-3
d_call: TRBD1
j_call: TRBJ1-2
cdr3_aa: CAATGTLYGYTF
cdr3_nt: TGTGCCGCGACAGGGACCCTCTATGGCTACACCTTC

clone_size: .
cdr3_length: 14
v_call: TRBV28
d_call: TRBD1
j_call: TRBJ2-7
cdr3_aa: CASSATGGEFEQYF
cdr3_nt: TGTGCCAGCAGTGCCACAGGGGGCGAGTTCGAGCAGTACTTC

clone_size: .
cdr3_length: 11
v_call: TRBV2
d_call: .
j_call: TRBJ2-3
cdr3_aa: CASSDANTQYF
cdr3_nt: TGTGCCAGCAGTGATGCGAATACGCAGTATTTT

clone_size: .
cdr3_length: 13
v_call: TRBV7-9
d_call: .
j_call: TRBJ2-5
cdr3_aa: CASSSGLQGTQYF
cdr3_nt: TGTGCCAGCAGCTCGGGACTCCAGGGGACCCAGTACTTC

clone_size: .
cdr3_length: 12
v_call: TRBV6-2/TRBV6-3
d_call: .
j_call: TRBJ1-1
cdr3_aa: CASSSTGSEAFF
cdr3_nt: TGTGCCAGCAGTTCTACAGGTTCTGAAGCTTTCTTT

clone_size: .
cdr3_length: 15
v_call: TRBV29-1
d_call: .
j_call: TRBJ2-1
cdr3_aa: CSVGTVTSMNNEQFF
cdr3_nt: TGCAGCGTTGGGACTGTGACTTCCATGAACAATGAGCAGTTCTTC